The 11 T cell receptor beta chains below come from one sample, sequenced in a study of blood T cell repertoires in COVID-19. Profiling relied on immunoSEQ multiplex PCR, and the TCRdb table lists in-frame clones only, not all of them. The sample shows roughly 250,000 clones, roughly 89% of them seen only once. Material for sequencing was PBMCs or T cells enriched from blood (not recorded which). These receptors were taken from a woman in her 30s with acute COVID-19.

This chain's CDR3 is CASSESGRNYGYTF. CDR3 coding DNA: TGCGCCAGCAGTGAGTCGGGCAGGAACTATGGCTACACCTTC. The V call is TRBV10-2, the J call TRBJ1-2; D ambiguous. The CDR3 sequence is 14 residues long. With 0 bases removed from V and 2 bases from J, the gap between germline ends came to 7 bases. Looked up from germline, CDR1 is WSHSY and CDR2 is SAAADI.

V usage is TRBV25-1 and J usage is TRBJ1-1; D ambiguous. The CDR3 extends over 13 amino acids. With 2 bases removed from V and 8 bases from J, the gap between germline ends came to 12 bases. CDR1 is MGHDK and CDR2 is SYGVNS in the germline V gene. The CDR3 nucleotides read TGTGCCAGCAGTGAAACCGGACTTGTCGAAGCTTTCTTT. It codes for CASSETGLVEAFF. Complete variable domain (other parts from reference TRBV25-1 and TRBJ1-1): EADIYQTPRYLVIGTGKKITLECSQTMGHDKMYWYQQDPGMELHLIHYSYGVNSTEKGDLSSESTVSRIRTEHFPLTLESARPSHTSQYLCASSETGLVEAFFGQGTRLTVV.

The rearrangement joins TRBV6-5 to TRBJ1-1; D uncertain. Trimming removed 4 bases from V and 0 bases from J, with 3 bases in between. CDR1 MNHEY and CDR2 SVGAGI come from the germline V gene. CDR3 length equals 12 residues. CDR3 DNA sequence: TGTGCCAGCAGTTCCGTGAACACTGAAGCTTTCTTT. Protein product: CASSSVNTEAFF.

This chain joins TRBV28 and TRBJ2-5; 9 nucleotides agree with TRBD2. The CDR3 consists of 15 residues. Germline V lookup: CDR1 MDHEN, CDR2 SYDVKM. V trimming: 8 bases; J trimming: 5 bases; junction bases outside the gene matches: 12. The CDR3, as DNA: TGTGCCAGCCTTAGGGCGGGGGGGGAGGTTGAGACCCAGTACTTC. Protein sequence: CASLRAGGEVETQYF.

CDR3 in DNA: TGTGCCAGCAGTTACACCCTAGCGGGGGGCCTCCTAGGGCAGTTCTTC. Translated, it gives CASSYTLAGGLLGQFF. V and J are TRBV6-6 and TRBJ2-1; 11 bases match TRBD2. This CDR3 region has 16 residues. CDR1 and CDR2 from the germline V gene are MNHNY and SVGAGI (reference sequence). Trimming cost V 2 bases and J 12 bases; bases outside gene matches: 12.

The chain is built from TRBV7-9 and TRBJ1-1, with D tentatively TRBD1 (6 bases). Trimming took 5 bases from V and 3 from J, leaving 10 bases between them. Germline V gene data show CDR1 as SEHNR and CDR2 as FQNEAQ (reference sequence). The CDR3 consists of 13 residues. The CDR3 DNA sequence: TGTGCCAGCAGCCTGACAGGTTACACTGAAGCTTTCTTT. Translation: CASSLTGYTEAFF.

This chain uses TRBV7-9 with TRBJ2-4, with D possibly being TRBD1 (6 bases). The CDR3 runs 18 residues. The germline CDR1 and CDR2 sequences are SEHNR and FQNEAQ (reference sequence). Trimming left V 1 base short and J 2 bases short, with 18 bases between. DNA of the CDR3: TGTGCCAGCAGCTTAGTCCCGGGACATGAAGGGACCAAAAACATTCAGTACTTC. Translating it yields CASSLVPGHEGTKNIQYF.

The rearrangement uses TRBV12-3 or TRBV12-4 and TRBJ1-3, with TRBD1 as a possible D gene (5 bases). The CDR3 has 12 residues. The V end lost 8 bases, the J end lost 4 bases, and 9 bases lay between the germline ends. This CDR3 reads CASGGGGNTIYF. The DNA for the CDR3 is TGTGCCAGCGGTGGGGGGGGAAACACCATATATTTT.

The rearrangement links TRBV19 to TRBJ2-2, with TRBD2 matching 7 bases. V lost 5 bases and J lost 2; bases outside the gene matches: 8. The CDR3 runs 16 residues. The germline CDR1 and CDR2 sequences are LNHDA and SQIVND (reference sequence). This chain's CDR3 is CASSPPGGGNTGELFF. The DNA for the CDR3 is TGTGCCAGTAGTCCCCCGGGGGGTGGTAACACCGGGGAGCTGTTTTTT.

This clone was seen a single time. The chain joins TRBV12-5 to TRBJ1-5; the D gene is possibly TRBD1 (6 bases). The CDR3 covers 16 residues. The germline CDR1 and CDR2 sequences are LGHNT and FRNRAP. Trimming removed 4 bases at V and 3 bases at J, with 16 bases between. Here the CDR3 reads CASGSPLGQYNQPQHF. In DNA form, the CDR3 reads TGTGCTAGTGGTTCCCCCTTAGGACAGTACAATCAGCCCCAGCATTTT.

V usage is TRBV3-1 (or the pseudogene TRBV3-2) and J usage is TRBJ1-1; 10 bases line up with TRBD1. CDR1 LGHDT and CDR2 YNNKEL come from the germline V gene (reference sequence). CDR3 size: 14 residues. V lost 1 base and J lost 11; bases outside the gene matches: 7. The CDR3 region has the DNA TGTGCCAGCAGCCAAGGTAGGGGACAGGGGACGGCTTTCTTT. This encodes CASSQGRGQGTAFF.